A selection of T cell receptor beta chains follows, all from one sample in a study of beta chain features in type 1 diabetes. TCRdb keeps only in-frame clones here, not all; method: immunoSEQ multiplex PCR. The sample has over 600,000 clones, around an eighth seen once. The source material was naive CD4+ T cells from blood. The receptors originated from a young man with type 1 diabetes. The CDR3 runs from the conserved cysteine through the conserved F or W.

v_gene	j_gene	CDR3aa
TRBV19	TRBJ1-2	CASRTGAGYTF
TRBV9	TRBJ1-1	CASSSGGTGNFAFF
TRBV27	TRBJ2-5	CASSSPLTEAQYF
TRBV12-5	TRBJ1-2	CASGSSGGESYGYTF
TRBV11-2	TRBJ1-2	CASSSGTSTVGYTF
TRBV6-1	TRBJ1-2	CASSEIGQGYGYTF
TRBV14	TRBJ2-1	CASSRRRQSSYNEQFF
TRBV29-1	TRBJ1-2	CSVEEPTRYGYTF
TRBV6-5	TRBJ1-4	CASTRTGVEKLFF
TRBV7-2	TRBJ2-2	CASTPRGTGELFF
TRBV28	TRBJ1-6	CASSLQNESPLHF
TRBV7-9	TRBJ1-3	CASSLGRLVGNTIYF
TRBV7-8	TRBJ2-7	CASSFRALGHDEQYF
TRBV18	TRBJ2-1	CASSPGGSTSYNEQFF
TRBV10-3	TRBJ2-5	CAISEGQGETQYF
TRBV6-5	TRBJ1-2	CTTGANYGYTF
TRBV29-1	TRBJ1-2	CSVVPPGINYGYTF
TRBV7-6	TRBJ2-6	CASSLGSRNPGANVLTF
TRBV14	TRBJ1-6	CASNILPNSPLHF
TRBV7-2	TRBJ2-3	CASSPRDRGPDTQYF
TRBV9	TRBJ2-2	CASSVRTGTGELFF
TRBV14	TRBJ1-6	CASSQETSPLHF
TRBV5-1	TRBJ2-7	CASSSADRGEQYF
TRBV29-1	TRBJ1-4	CSVGNPSGGEKLFF
TRBV6-5	TRBJ1-3	CASSYRGNSGNTIYF
TRBV5-6	TRBJ2-5	CASSPAGREQYF
TRBV4-3	TRBJ2-7	CASSQDRALAYEQYF
TRBV7-2	TRBJ2-3	CASSPGATSTDTQYF
TRBV18	TRBJ2-7	CASSPGTGTSYEQYF
TRBV7-9	TRBJ1-6	CASSLDVGTLNSPLHF
TRBV25-1	TRBJ2-2	CASSDPGTGGTGELFF
TRBV15	TRBJ2-2	CATSRDRWDTGELFF
TRBV4-3	TRBJ1-1	CASSQGLGEAFF
TRBV13	TRBJ1-1	CASSPRTPLHAFF
TRBV6-4	TRBJ2-3	CASSELASTDTQYF
TRBV29-1	TRBJ1-5	CSVSRDLTLQPQHF
TRBV11-2	TRBJ2-1	CASSFTQDNEQFF
TRBV29-1	TRBJ1-5	CSVGPGGGQPQHF
TRBV7-3	NA	CATLLVPYEQYF
TRBV28	TRBJ2-7	CASRAGSYEQYF